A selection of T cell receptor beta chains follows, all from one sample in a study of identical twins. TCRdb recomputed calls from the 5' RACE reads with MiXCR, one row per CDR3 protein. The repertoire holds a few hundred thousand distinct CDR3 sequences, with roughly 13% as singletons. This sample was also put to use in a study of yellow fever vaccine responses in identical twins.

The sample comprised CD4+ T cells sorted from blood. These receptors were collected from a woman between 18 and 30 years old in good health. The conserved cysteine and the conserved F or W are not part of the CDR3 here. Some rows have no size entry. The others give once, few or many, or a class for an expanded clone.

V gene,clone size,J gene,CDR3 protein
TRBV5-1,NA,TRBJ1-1,ASSYVTGYRSTSNTEAF
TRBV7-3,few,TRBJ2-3,ASSLIPSVRDTQY
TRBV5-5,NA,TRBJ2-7,ASSSNLGQSYEQY
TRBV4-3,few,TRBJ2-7,ASSQGPGQIYEQY
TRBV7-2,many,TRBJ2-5,ASSLASGPGKETQY
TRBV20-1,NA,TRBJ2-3,IIAGGDTDTQY
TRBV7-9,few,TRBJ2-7,ASSLGVAAHNEQY
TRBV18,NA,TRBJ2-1,ASSRNRRSEQF
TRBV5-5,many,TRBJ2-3,ASISSTSGRDTQY
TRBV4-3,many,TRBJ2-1,ASSQDIRRPGQF
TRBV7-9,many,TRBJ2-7,ASSLGQGQAYEQY
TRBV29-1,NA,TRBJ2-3,SVDVGADTQY
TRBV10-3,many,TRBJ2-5,AISVRGPPEETQY
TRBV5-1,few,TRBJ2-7,ASSLDRVGGVSKQY
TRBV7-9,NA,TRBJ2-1,ASRGEVGEQF
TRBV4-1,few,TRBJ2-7,ASSQEIAGSYEQY
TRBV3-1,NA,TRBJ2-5,ASSPWGGGGQPTQY
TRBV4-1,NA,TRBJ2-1,ASSHIARDYNEQF
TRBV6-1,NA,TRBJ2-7,ASSEEVGGPYYEQY
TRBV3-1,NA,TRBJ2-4,ASSPSSAGKNIQY
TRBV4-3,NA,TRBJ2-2,ASSQDPTPANTGELF
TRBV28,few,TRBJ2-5,ASSFRGPQETQY
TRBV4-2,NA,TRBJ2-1,ASSQGDGAAWF
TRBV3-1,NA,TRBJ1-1,ASSQFQPNTEAF
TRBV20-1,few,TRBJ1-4,SATRRDRGFSLF
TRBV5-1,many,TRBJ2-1,ASSLFQGSSYNEQF
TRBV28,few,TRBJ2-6,ASSLTQFLEANVLT
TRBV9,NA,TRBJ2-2,ASSPRGGTHTGELF
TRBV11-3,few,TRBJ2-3,ASSLEVGDTQY
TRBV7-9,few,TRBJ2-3,ASSLPGTMAQGGTQY
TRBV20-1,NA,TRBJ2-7,SAWTGGGYEQY
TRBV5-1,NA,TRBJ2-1,ASSAQQGSDEQF
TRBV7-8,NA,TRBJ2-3,ASRAFLRGPSTDTQY
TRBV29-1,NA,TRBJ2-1,SGGPPNNEQF
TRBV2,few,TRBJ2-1,ASMGGISYNEQF
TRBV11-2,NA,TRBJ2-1,ASSQGLAGEMKRNEQF
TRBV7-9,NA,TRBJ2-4,ASSLEVGIQY
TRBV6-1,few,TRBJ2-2,ASALDRGAGELF
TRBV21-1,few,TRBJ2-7,ASSKDRKGHLDEQY
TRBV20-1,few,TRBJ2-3,SASYSGTDTQY
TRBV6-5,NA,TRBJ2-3,ASSYTQNYRGTDTQY
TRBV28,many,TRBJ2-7,ASSSKYEQY
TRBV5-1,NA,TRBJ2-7,ASSPPGQGFYEQY
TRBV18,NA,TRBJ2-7,ASSDSGGSSYEQY
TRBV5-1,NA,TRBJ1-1,ASSRDRGRDTEAF
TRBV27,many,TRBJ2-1,ASSGRTGGENEQF
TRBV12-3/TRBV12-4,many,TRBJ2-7,ASSFNFPTRY
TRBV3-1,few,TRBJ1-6,ASSPRDRENSPLH
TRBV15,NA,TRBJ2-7,ATSSRLAGQLSYEQY
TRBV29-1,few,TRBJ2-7,SGAVGTASPYEQY
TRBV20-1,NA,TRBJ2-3,SARAKQGRTDTQY
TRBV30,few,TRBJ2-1,AWLRDGWFNEQF
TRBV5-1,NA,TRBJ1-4,ASSRTEGNEKLF